Listed here are 8 T cell receptor beta chains from one sample, sequenced in a study of T cells in Graves' hyperthyroidism and ophthalmopathy. The source material, RNA transcripts, was used to amplify TCR beta CDR3 regions. First-round RT-PCR with HTBI primers amplified the TCR CDR3 region. Each CDR3 protein gets one entry after TCRdb re-called the multiplex PCR reads with MiXCR. Of around 290,000 distinct CDR3 sequences in the sample, about 15% were seen once. Material for sequencing was blood. The receptors come from a woman in her sixties or seventies with Graves' ophthalmopathy.

The V and J genes are TRBV12-5 and TRBJ2-7; D may be TRBD1 (6 bases). The CDR3 has 12 residues. Germline assignment: CDR1 LGHNT and CDR2 FRNRAP. V lost 5 bases, J lost 6 bases, and 11 bases lay in between. This CDR3 is CASGMDSREQYF. CDR3 nucleotides: TGTGCTAGTGGTATGGACAGCCGCGAGCAGTACTTC.

This clonotype was recorded at least ten times. The chain employs TRBV19 and TRBJ1-5, with 8 bases fitting TRBD1. J was trimmed by 2 bases and V by 10 bases; bases with no gene match: 10. Germline CDR1 is LNHDA and CDR2 is SQIVND (reference sequence). The CDR3 consists of 15 residues. In nucleotides, the CDR3 is TGTGCCACCTCCCATGAGGGACAGGGCAATCAGCCCCAGCATTTT. Its translation: CATSHEGQGNQPQHF.

This clonotype was counted ten times or more. The J gene is TRBJ2-3, the V gene TRBV30; unclear D gene. V was cut by 3 bases and J by 2 bases, with 9 bases left in between. The CDR3 is made up of 13 amino acids. CDR1 and CDR2 (germline): GTSNPN, SVGIG (reference sequence). The CDR3 region has the DNA TGTGCCTGGAGGGAGAAATCCACAGATACGCAGTATTTT. It specifies CAWREKSTDTQYF.

As concerns this clonotype: The junction departs from germline at one end; a sequencing error may be responsible. The V call is TRBV7-9, the J call TRBJ1-2; no firm D call. This CDR3 contains 16 residues. Per the germline V gene, CDR1 is SEHNR and CDR2 is FQNEAQ (reference sequence). In nucleotides, the CDR3 is TGTGCCAGCAGCTCAGCGCTCAATCGAGGCGGGTATGACTACACCTTC. Translating it yields CASSSALNRGGYDYTF. The whole variable domain, filled in from reference TRBV7-9 and TRBJ1-2, reads DTGVSQNPRHKITKRGQNVTFRCDPISEHNRLYWYRQTLGQGPEFLTYFQNEAQLEKSRLLSDRFSAERPKGSFSTLEIQRTEQGDSAMYLCASSSALNRGGYDYTFGSGTRLTVV.

This clonotype was found a few times. The chain joins TRBV9 to TRBJ1-1, with a tentative D call TRBD1 (5 bases). CDR1 and CDR2 from the germline V gene are SGDLS and YYNGEE. V lost 0 bases to trimming and J lost 9 bases, with 18 bases between them. The CDR3 covers 15 residues. The CDR3 region has the DNA TGTGCCAGCAGCGTAGGTGGGGTGAAGAGGGGCCAAGCTTTCTTT. Translation gives CASSVGGVKRGQAFF.

This clonotype was seen a few times. The chain couples TRBV6-6 to TRBJ2-1; 13 positions match TRBD2. After removal of 0 bases from V and 0 bases from J, the junction contained 8 bases not matched to a gene. CDR1 MNHNY and CDR2 SVGAGI come from the germline V gene (reference sequence). CDR3 length: 20 residues. As DNA, the CDR3 is TGTGCCAGCAGTTACTCGAAACTAGCGGGAGGGCCGGGCTCCTACAATGAGCAGTTCTTC. The encoded protein is CASSYSKLAGGPGSYNEQFF.

The V and J genes are TRBV5-5 and TRBJ2-1; TRBD2 aligns across 8 bases. Germline lookup yields CDR1 SGHKS and CDR2 YYEKEE (reference sequence). There are 15 residues in the CDR3. Trimming cost V 1 base and J 4 bases; bases outside gene matches: 4. Here the CDR3 reads CASSLRASGYNEQFF. In DNA, the CDR3 is TGTGCCAGCAGCTTGAGGGCTAGCGGGTACAATGAGCAGTTCTTC.

This chain connects TRBV6-1 to TRBJ1-2; TRBD1 agrees at 8 bases. The germline gives CDR1 MNHNS, CDR2 SASEGT. Losses at the gene ends were 3 bases for V and 4 bases for J; bases not matched to a gene: 7. The CDR3 runs to 15 residues. The CDR3 spells CASSEGSTGAYGYTF. Here the CDR3 DNA reads TGTGCCAGCAGTGAGGGGTCGACAGGGGCCTATGGCTACACCTTC.